This section outlines one T cell receptor beta chain sequence together with its context. Study processing details: Reference gene primer amplification in the assay estimated nucleated cell counts. Here immunoSEQ multiplex PCR was the method, and the copy in TCRdb shows in-frame clones only, minus some. V, J and clone size are those of that table, while D and trimming were read from the DNA. The table records 150,000 or so clones, just under 85% of them present only once. This CDR3 is 17 amino acids long. Germline V gene data show CDR1 as DFQATT and CDR2 as SNEGSKA (reference sequence). The ends lost 3 bases at V and 0 bases at J; junction bases unmatched: 11. The sample comes from a study of blood T cell repertoires in COVID-19. Study summary: Sites in the United States, Italy and Spain provided acute and convalescent COVID-19 samples. PBMCs, B-cell-depleted T cells, or T cells were the source of the cDNA or gDNA that made up the material.

Sequencing used peripheral blood. The clonotype originates from a woman aged 40 to 55 with active or convalescent COVID-19. This rearrangement joins TRBV20-1 to TRBJ2-3; 8 positions agree with TRBD2. The CDR3 nucleotides read TGCAGTGCTAGTGTCGAGCGGGGGCGTCCTAGCACAGATACGCAGTATTTT. Protein: CSASVERGRPSTDTQYF.